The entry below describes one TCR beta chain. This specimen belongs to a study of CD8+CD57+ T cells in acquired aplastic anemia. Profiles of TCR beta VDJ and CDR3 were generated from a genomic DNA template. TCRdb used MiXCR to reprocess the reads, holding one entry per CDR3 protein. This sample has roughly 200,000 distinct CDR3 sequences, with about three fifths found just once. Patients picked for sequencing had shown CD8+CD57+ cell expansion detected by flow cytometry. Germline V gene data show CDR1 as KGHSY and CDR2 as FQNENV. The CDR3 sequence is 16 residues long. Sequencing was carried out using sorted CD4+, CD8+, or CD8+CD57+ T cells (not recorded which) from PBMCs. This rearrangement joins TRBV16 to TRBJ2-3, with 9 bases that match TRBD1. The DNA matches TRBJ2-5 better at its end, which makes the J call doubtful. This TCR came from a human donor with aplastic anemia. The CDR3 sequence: CASSRIITGGGVTQYF. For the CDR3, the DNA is TGTGCCAGCAGCCGCATAATCACAGGGGGCGGAGTGACCCAGTACTTC.